This T cell receptor (beta chain) was profiled in a study of blood T cell repertoires in COVID-19. Per the authors' pipeline: Nucleated cell number was recorded as an estimate derived from reference gene primer amplification. Assay used: immunoSEQ multiplex PCR; TCRdb lists only in-frame clones, some missing. From that table come the V and J calls and clone size; the DNA was used to work out D and trimming. The data contain 45,000 to 55,000 clones, less than 95% of them singletons. Germline CDR1 and CDR2: MDHEN and SYDVKM. There are 13 residues in the CDR3. Trimming removed 3 bases from V and 2 bases from J, with 8 bases in between.

This clonotype was obtained from a human donor in a cohort sampled during active COVID-19. Sequenced: peripheral blood. This chain uses TRBV28 with TRBJ2-7, with unresolved D. In DNA form, the CDR3 reads TGTGCCAGCAGTTTCCAGTTTGCCTACGAGCAGTACTTC. Its protein product is CASSFQFAYEQYF.